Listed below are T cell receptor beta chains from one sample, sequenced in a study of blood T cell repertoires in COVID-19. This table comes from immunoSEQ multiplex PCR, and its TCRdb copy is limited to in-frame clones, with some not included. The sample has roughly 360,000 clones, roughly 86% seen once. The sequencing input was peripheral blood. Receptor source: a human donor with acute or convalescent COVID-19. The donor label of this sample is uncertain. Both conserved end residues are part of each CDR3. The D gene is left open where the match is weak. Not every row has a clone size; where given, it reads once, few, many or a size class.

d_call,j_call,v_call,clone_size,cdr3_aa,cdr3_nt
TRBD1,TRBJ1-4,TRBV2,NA,CASTWQGAMDEKLFF,TGTGCCAGCACCTGGCAGGGGGCGATGGATGAAAAACTGTTTTTT
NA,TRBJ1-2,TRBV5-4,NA,CASSPDRSPYGYTF,TGTGCCAGCAGCCCGGACAGATCTCCCTATGGCTACACCTTC
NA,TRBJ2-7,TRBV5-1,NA,CASSLAGGTRYEQYF,TGCGCCAGCAGCTTGGCCGGTGGGACTCGATACGAGCAGTACTTC
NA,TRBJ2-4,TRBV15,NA,CATSSDWGDNIQYF,TGTGCCACCAGCAGCGACTGGGGCGATAACATTCAGTACTTC
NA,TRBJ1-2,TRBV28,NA,CASSLPPGNYGYTF,TGTGCCAGCAGTTTACCGCCAGGGAACTATGGCTACACCTTC
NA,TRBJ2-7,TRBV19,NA,CASRRQGTYEQYF,TGTGCCAGTAGACGGCAGGGAACCTACGAGCAGTACTTC
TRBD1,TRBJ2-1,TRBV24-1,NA,CATSGTSGGQQFF,TGTGCCACCAGTGGTACCTCAGGGGGCCAGCAGTTCTTC
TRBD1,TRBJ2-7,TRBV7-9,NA,CASSLGGQVIYEQYF,TGTGCCAGCAGCTTAGGCGGACAGGTCATCTACGAGCAGTACTTC
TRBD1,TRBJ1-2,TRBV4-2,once,CASSQEWGQIYGYTF,TGTGCCAGCAGCCAAGAATGGGGACAGATCTATGGCTACACCTTC
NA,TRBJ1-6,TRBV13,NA,CASSFPGENSPLHF,TGTGCCAGCAGCTTCCCCGGGGAGAATTCACCCCTCCACTTT
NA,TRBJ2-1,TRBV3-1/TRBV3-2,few,CASSHRAATVSSGQFF,TGTGCCAGCAGCCACCGAGCGGCTACAGTTTCTAGTGGGCAGTTCTTC
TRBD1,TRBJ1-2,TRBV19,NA,CASSRDRGRFDYGYTF,TGTGCCAGTAGTAGGGACAGGGGGCGCTTCGATTATGGCTACACCTTC
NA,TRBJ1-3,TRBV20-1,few,CSAMGREKIYF,TGCAGTGCTATGGGACGGGAGAAGATATATTTT
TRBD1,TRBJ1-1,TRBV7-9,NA,CASSLSNTGGDTEAFF,TGTGCCAGCAGCTTATCCAACACAGGGGGAGACACTGAAGCTTTCTTT
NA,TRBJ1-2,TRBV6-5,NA,CASSYRTRTSGGYTF,TGTGCCAGCAGTTACCGTACCAGGACTTCGGGTGGCTACACCTTC
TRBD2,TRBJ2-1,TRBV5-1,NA,CASSFGGARTTYNEQFF,TGCGCCAGCAGCTTCGGGGGGGCCCGCACTACCTACAATGAGCAGTTCTTC
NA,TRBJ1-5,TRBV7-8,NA,CASSRREWGQPQHF,TGTGCCAGCAGCCGCCGGGAATGGGGTCAGCCCCAGCATTTT
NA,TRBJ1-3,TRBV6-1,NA,CASSDRVGNTIYF,TGTGCCAGCAGTGACAGGGTGGGAAACACCATATATTTT
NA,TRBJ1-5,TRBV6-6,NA,CASRGGSVDQPQHF,TGTGCCAGCAGGGGGGGGAGTGTGGATCAGCCCCAGCATTTT
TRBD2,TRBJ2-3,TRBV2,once,CASSDGEGSTDTQYF,TGTGCCAGCAGTGATGGGGAGGGGAGCACAGATACGCAGTATTTT
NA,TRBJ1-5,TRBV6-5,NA,CASRPPGNQPQHF,TGTGCCAGCAGGCCCCCGGGGAATCAGCCCCAGCATTTT
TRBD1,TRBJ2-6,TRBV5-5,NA,CASSSGTGHSGANVLTF,TGTGCCAGCAGTTCCGGGACAGGGCACTCTGGGGCCAACGTCCTGACTTTC
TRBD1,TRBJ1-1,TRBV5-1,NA,CASSSRQGRSRNTEAFF,TGCGCCAGCAGCTCCAGACAGGGTCGTAGTAGAAACACTGAAGCTTTCTTT
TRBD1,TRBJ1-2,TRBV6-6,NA,CASSYSWDRVYGYTF,TGTGCCAGCAGTTACTCATGGGACAGGGTCTATGGCTACACCTTC
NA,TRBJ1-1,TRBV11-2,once,CASHARNPLSLNTEAFF,TGTGCCAGTCACGCGCGTAACCCACTATCTTTGAACACTGAAGCTTTCTTT
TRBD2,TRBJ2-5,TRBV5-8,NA,CASSLSSGDLLETQYF,TGTGCCAGCAGCTTATCAAGCGGGGACCTCCTTGAGACCCAGTACTTC
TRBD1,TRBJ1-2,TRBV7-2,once,CASSQQGQGARSYGYTF,TGTGCCAGCAGCCAACAGGGACAGGGGGCGCGATCTTACGGCTACACCTTC
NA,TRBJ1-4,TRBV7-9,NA,CASSLAFQNEKLFF,TGTGCCAGCAGCTTAGCGTTCCAGAATGAAAAACTGTTTTTT
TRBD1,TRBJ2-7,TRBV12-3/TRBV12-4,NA,CASSRDRGYEQYF,TGTGCCAGCAGTCGGGACAGGGGCTACGAGCAGTACTTC
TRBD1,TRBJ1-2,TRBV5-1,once,CASSPYPGQDNYGYTF,TGCGCCAGCAGCCCCTACCCGGGACAGGACAACTATGGCTACACCTTC
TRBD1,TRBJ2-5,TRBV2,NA,CASCWGQVYQETQYF,TGTGCCAGCTGTTGGGGACAGGTGTACCAAGAGACCCAGTACTTC
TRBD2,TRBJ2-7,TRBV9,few,CASSPHSSGTYEQYF,TGTGCCAGCAGCCCCCACTCTAGCGGAACCTACGAGCAGTACTTC
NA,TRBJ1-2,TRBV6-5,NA,CASTNRLTEWF,TGTGCCAGCACCAACAGGTTGACTGAGTGGTTC
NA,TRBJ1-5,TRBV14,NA,CASSPHRTSPQPQHF,TGTGCCAGCAGCCCACATCGAACATCGCCTCAGCCCCAGCATTTT
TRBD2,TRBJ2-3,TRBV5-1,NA,CASSFARGGRDTQYF,TGCGCCAGCAGCTTTGCGCGGGGGGGCCGGGATACGCAGTATTTT
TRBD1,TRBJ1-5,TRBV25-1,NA,CARSGTEIYQPQHF,TGTGCCAGGTCTGGGACAGAAATTTATCAGCCCCAGCATTTT
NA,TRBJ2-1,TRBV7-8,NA,CASSLNRVTYNEQFF,TGTGCCAGCAGCCTAAACAGGGTTACCTACAATGAGCAGTTCTTC
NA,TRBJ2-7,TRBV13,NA,CASSLALRGEQYF,TGTGCCAGCAGCTTAGCCCTTCGGGGCGAGCAGTACTTC
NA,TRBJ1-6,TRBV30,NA,CAWSPGNSPLHF,TGTGCCTGGAGCCCAGGGAATTCACCCCTCCACTTT
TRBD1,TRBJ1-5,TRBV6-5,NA,CASNRQGSGNQPQHF,TGTGCCAGCAACCGACAGGGTAGTGGCAATCAGCCCCAGCATTTT
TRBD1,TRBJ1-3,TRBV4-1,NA,CASSQTGNGNTIYF,TGCGCCAGCAGCCAGACAGGGAACGGAAACACCATATATTTT